This entry lists 21 T cell receptor beta chains sequenced from one sample in a study of blood T cell repertoires in COVID-19. The repertoire was sequenced with immunoSEQ multiplex PCR; TCRdb's copy has only in-frame clones and lacks some. The data show 380,000 or so clones, with about four fifths seen just once and roughly 1.2% held by the top ten. The sample taken for sequencing was peripheral blood. The receptors shown here come from a human donor with acute or convalescent COVID-19. The donor label of this sample is uncertain.

This chain links TRBV6-5 with TRBJ1-1; D unresolved. Trimming stripped 0 bases from V and 10 bases from J, with 15 bases between. Germline V gene lookup returns CDR1 MNHEY and CDR2 SVGAGI. The CDR3 is made up of 14 amino acids. In nucleotides, the CDR3 is TGTGCCAGCAGTTACTCGAACGAGAGATCGGGAGCTTTCTTT. Its translation is CASSYSNERSGAFF.

J is TRBJ1-1 and V is TRBV5-4; 9 bases align to TRBD1. V lost 4 bases to trimming and J lost 3 bases; unmatched junction nucleotides: 4. The CDR3 totals 14 residues. Germline V gene lookup returns CDR1 SGHNT and CDR2 YYREEE (reference sequence). The CDR3 here is CASSVQGADTEAFF. CDR3 DNA sequence: TGTGCCAGCAGCGTACAGGGGGCTGACACTGAAGCTTTCTTT.

The rearrangement joins TRBV19 to TRBJ2-5; 9 bases are shared with TRBD2. In germline, CDR1 is LNHDA, CDR2 SQIVND (reference sequence). J was trimmed by 4 bases and V by 3 bases; bases with no gene match: 3. The CDR3 is 14 residues long. CDR3 nucleotides: TGTGCCAGTAGTATGGAGGGACTAGCAGAGACCCAGTACTTC. Translating it yields CASSMEGLAETQYF.

The rearrangement joins TRBV11-2 to TRBJ2-3, with TRBD2 matching over 7 bases. J gave up 1 base and V 5 bases, and 9 bases lay outside the gene matches. The CDR3 runs to 16 residues. CDR1 SGHAT and CDR2 FQNNGV come from the germline V gene. The CDR3 loop reads CASSPPRGGGTDTQYF. Written as DNA, the CDR3 is TGTGCCAGCAGCCCTCCCCGTGGGGGGGGCACAGATACGCAGTATTTT.

The CDR3 bases are TGTGCCAGCAGTGAAGCCGGGAAAAACACTGAAGCTTTCTTT. Protein: CASSEAGKNTEAFF. The rearrangement joins TRBV6-1 to TRBJ1-1; D gene unclear. V was trimmed by 0 bases and J by 2 bases, leaving 7 bases between them. Looked up from germline, CDR1 is MNHNS and CDR2 is SASEGT. The CDR3 spans 14 residues.

The rearrangement uses TRBV5-1 and TRBJ2-5; perhaps TRBD2 as D (6 bases). The CDR3 loop spans 13 amino acids. The germline V gene encodes CDR1 SGHRS and CDR2 YFSETQ. V lost 4 bases to trimming and J lost 3 bases, with 10 bases between them. DNA for the CDR3: TGCGCCAGCAGCCCCGGAGGGGAAGAGACCCAGTACTTC. Encoded protein: CASSPGGEETQYF.

The chain combines TRBV6-5 with TRBJ1-1; tentatively, D is TRBD1 (5 bases). V lost 6 bases, J lost 2 bases, and 16 bases lay in between. This CDR3 region has 15 residues. CDR1 and CDR2 from the germline V gene are MNHEY and SVGAGI. The CDR3 sequence: CASRDTGLSNTEAFF. The CDR3 DNA follows: TGTGCCAGCAGAGATACAGGCCTTTCAAACACTGAAGCTTTCTTT.

V gene TRBV6-5 combines with J gene TRBJ1-5; 7 bases align to TRBD1. The CDR3 totals 14 residues. The germline CDR1 and CDR2 sequences are MNHEY and SVGAGI. J gave up 0 bases and V 6 bases, and 2 bases lay outside the gene matches. The CDR3 DNA reads TGTGCCAGCAGGGGACAGATTAGCAATCAGCCCCAGCATTTT. Its translation: CASRGQISNQPQHF.

The chain combines TRBV29-1 with TRBJ2-1; TRBD2 matches 7 bases. Losses at the gene ends were 6 bases for V and 4 bases for J; bases not matched to a gene: 6. Germline CDR1 is SQVTM and CDR2 is ANQGSEA. The CDR3 covers 13 residues. The CDR3 reads CSVRDYSYNEQFF. CDR3 nucleotide sequence: TGCAGCGTGAGGGACTACTCTTACAATGAGCAGTTCTTC.

The chain links TRBV25-1 to TRBJ1-1; weak D call: TRBD1 (5 bases). CDR3 length equals 14 residues. Trimming removed 5 bases at V and 3 bases at J, with 13 bases between. Per germline, CDR1 MGHDK and CDR2 SYGVNS. Written as DNA, the CDR3 is TGTGCCAGCAGTACCGGGGGGGGGTACACTGAAGCTTTCTTT. Protein product: CASSTGGGYTEAFF.

This sequence joins TRBV9 and TRBJ1-6; D is perhaps TRBD1 (5 bases). Germline CDR1 and CDR2: SGDLS and YYNGEE. The CDR3 runs 15 residues. V shed 4 bases and J shed 11 bases, with 19 bases lying between them. The CDR3 nucleotides read TGTGCCAGCAGCTCTCGGCTGGACACGACGGCACCCCTCCACTTT. Amino acids: CASSSRLDTTAPLHF. Filled out from reference TRBV9 and TRBJ1-6, the complete variable domain reads DSGVTQTPKHLITATGQRVTLRCSPRSGDLSVYWYQQSLDQGLQFLIQYYNGEERAKGNILERFSAQQFPDLHSELNLSSLELGDSALYFCASSSRLDTTAPLHFGNGTRLTVT.

A remark on this clone: The same CDR3 arises from other DNA sequences in this sample as well. The gene calls are TRBV19 and TRBJ1-1; TRBD1 agrees at 7 bases. The CDR3 has 16 residues. The germline gives CDR1 LNHDA, CDR2 SQIVND (reference sequence). The V segment lost 5 bases and the J segment 1 base; nucleotides outside the gene matches: 10. CDR3 amino acids: CASSSLRQGRNTEAFF. The CDR3 nucleotides are TGTGCCAGTAGTTCATTAAGACAGGGCCGGAACACTGAAGCTTTCTTT.

This chain connects TRBV6-5 to TRBJ2-7; a weak D match, TRBD1 (6 bases). This CDR3 spans 14 amino acids. Trimming removed 1 base from V and 2 bases from J, with 9 bases in between. CDR1 and CDR2 (germline): MNHEY, SVGAGI. The CDR3 nucleotides read TGTGCCAGCAGTTACTTTAGGGGGACCTACGAGCAGTACTTC. Residues: CASSYFRGTYEQYF.

The genes are TRBV10-3 and TRBJ2-7; TRBD1 agrees at 8 bases. The CDR3 sequence is 15 residues long. V shed 0 bases, J shed 2 bases, and the junction held 3 bases outside the gene matches. Germline V lookup: CDR1 ENHRY, CDR2 SYGVKD. The CDR3 DNA sequence: TGTGCCATCAGTGAGTCGGTGGGACAGGCCTACGAGCAGTACTTC. It yields the protein CAISESVGQAYEQYF.

The J gene is TRBJ2-7, the V gene TRBV14; maybe TRBD2 (6 bases). V was pared by 8 bases and J by 1 base, with 15 bases between. This CDR3 contains 14 residues. Germline CDR1 and CDR2: SGHDN and FVKESK. The CDR3 DNA sequence: TGTGCCAGCTCCAACGGGGGTAATTCCTACGAGCAGTACTTC. Translation gives CASSNGGNSYEQYF. Complete variable domain (other parts from reference TRBV14 and TRBJ2-7): EAGVTQFPSHSVIEKGQTVTLRCDPISGHDNLYWYRRVMGKEIKFLLHFVKESKQDESGMPNNRFLAERTGGTYSTLKVQPAELEDSGVYFCASSNGGNSYEQYFGPGTRLTVT.

The genes are TRBV11-3 and TRBJ2-3; 9 bases map to TRBD2. Per germline, CDR1 SGHNT and CDR2 YENEEA. The J segment lost 2 bases and the V segment lost 3 bases, leaving 3 bases of the junction unmatched. This CDR3 contains 15 residues. The CDR3 loop is CASSLSSGITDTQYF. CDR3 sequence (DNA): TGTGCCAGCAGCTTGTCTAGCGGGATCACAGATACGCAGTATTTT.

The V call is TRBV30, the J call TRBJ1-4; a weak D match, TRBD1 (6 bases). Germline V gives CDR1 GTSNPN, CDR2 SVGIG (reference sequence). V was clipped by 0 bases and J by 0 bases, with 26 bases between them. This CDR3 has 21 amino acids. Written as DNA, the CDR3 is TGTGCCTGGAGTGTCAGAGGGGGGGCGCTTAGAGGCCGCGCAACTAATGAAAAACTGTTTTTT. Protein sequence: CAWSVRGGALRGRATNEKLFF.

V and J are TRBV7-9 and TRBJ1-4; 7 nucleotides agree with TRBD1. In germline, CDR1 is SEHNR, CDR2 FQNEAQ (reference sequence). CDR3 length equals 15 residues. J gave up 7 bases and V 4 bases, and 9 bases lay outside the gene matches. CDR3 in amino acids: CASSSTGQLREKLFF. CDR3 DNA sequence: TGTGCCAGCAGCTCCACGGGACAGCTTCGTGAAAAACTGTTTTTT.

The J gene is TRBJ1-5, the V gene TRBV28; 11 nucleotides match TRBD1. After removal of 6 bases from V and 6 bases from J, the junction contained 10 bases not matched to a gene. The CDR3 runs 16 residues. CDR1 and CDR2 from the germline V gene are MDHEN and SYDVKM. The CDR3 region has the DNA TGTGCCAGCAGCTATACCCGGACAGGGGGCGTTCAGCCCCAGCATTTT. Protein product: CASSYTRTGGVQPQHF.

This clone has only a few counts. The V and J genes are TRBV21-1 and TRBJ2-5; the table's D call, TRBD2, has no DNA check behind it. TRBV21-1 represents a pseudogene. The CDR3 totals 16 residues. The CDR3 protein is CASSKCTGGAWETQYF. The CDR3 DNA reads TGTGCCAGCAGCAAATGTACCGGGGGGGCGTGGGAGACCCAGTACTTC.

This chain links TRBV5-4 with TRBJ1-4, with D possibly matching TRBD1 (5 bases). V lost 7 bases, J lost 5 bases, and 9 bases lay in between. The germline V gene encodes CDR1 SGHNT and CDR2 YYREEE (reference sequence). CDR3 size: 12 residues. The DNA for the CDR3 is TGTGCCAGCCATCGACAGAATGAAAAACTGTTTTTT. Translation gives CASHRQNEKLFF.